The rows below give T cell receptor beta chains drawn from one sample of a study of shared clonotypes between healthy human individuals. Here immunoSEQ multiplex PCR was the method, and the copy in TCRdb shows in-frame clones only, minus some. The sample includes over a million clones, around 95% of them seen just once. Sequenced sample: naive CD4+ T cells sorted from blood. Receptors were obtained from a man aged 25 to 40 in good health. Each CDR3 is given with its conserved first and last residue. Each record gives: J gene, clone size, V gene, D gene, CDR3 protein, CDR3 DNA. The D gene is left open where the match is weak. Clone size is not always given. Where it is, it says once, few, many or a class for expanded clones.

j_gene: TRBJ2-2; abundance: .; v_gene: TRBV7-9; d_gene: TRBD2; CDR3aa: CASSLAGLATGELFF; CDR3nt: TGTGCCAGCAGCTTAGCGGGACTAGCAACCGGGGAGCTGTTTTTT
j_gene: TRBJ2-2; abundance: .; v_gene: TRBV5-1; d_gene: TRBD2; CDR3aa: CASSFRGEDTGELFF; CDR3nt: TGCGCCAGCAGCTTTCGGGGGGAAGATACCGGGGAGCTGTTTTTT
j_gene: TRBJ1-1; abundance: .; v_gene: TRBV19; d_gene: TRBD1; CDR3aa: CASNLPGGHTEAFF; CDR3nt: TGTGCCAGTAATCTCCCAGGGGGGCACACTGAAGCTTTCTTT
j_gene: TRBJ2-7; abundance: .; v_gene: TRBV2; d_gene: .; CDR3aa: CASSTLVYEQYF; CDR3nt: TGTGCCAGCAGTACCCTGGTCTACGAGCAGTACTTC
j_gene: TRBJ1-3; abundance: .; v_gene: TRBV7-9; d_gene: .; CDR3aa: CASSLGKGDLTGNTIYF; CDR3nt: TGTGCCAGCAGCTTAGGAAAGGGAGACTTAACTGGAAACACCATATATTTT
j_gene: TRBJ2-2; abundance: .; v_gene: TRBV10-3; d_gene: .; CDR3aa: CAIRTGQANTGELFF; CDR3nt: TGTGCCATCAGGACGGGACAAGCGAACACCGGGGAGCTGTTTTTT
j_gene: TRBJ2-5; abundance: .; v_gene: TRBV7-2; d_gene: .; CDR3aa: CASSLELAQETQYF; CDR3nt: TGTGCCAGCAGCTTAGAGTTGGCGCAAGAGACCCAGTACTTC
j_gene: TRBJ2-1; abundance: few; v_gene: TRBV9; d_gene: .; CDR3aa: CASSVAPYNEQFF; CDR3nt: TGTGCCAGCAGCGTTGCCCCTTACAATGAGCAGTTCTTC
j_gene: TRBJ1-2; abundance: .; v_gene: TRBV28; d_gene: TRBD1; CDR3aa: CASSLGQGDGYTF; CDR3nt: TGTGCCAGCAGCCTCGGACAGGGCGACGGCTACACCTTC
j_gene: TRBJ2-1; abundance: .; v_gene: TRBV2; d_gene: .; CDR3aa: CASSEAVTRRWNEQFF; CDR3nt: TGTGCCAGCAGTGAAGCGGTGACCCGACGATGGAATGAGCAGTTCTTC
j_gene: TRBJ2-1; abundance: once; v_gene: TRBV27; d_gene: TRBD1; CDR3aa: CASSNKPGQGRNEQFF; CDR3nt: TGTGCCAGCAGTAATAAACCGGGACAGGGGAGAAATGAGCAGTTCTTC
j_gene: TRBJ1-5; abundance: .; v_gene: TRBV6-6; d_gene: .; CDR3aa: CASSYGRVNQPQHF; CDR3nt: TGTGCCAGCAGTTACGGAAGGGTTAATCAGCCCCAGCATTTT
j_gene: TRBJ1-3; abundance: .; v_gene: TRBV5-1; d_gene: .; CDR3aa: CASSLRSGSGNTIYF; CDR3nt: TGCGCCAGCAGCTTGCGGTCGGGGTCTGGAAACACCATATATTTT
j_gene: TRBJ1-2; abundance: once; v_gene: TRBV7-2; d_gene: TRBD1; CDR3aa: CASSPGQERAYTF; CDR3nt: TGTGCCAGCAGCCCCGGACAGGAAAGGGCTTACACCTTC
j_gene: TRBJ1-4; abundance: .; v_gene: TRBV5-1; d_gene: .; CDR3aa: CASSFSRQDEKLFF; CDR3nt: TGCGCCAGCAGCTTCAGCCGACAAGATGAAAAACTGTTTTTT
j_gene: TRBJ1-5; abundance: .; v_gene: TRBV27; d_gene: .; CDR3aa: CASSPENRPYSNQPQHF; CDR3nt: TGTGCCAGCAGTCCGGAAAACAGGCCGTATAGCAATCAGCCCCAGCATTTT
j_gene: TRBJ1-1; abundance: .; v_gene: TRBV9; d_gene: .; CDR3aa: CASSSTTNTEAFF; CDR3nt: TGTGCCAGCAGCTCGACAACGAACACTGAAGCTTTCTTT
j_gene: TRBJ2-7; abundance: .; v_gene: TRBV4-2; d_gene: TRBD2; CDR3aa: CASGLAASYEQYF; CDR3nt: TGTGCCAGCGGACTAGCGGCTTCCTACGAGCAGTACTTC
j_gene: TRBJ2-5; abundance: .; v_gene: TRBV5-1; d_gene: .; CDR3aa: CASSSQGYQETQYF; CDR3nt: TGCGCCAGCAGCTCTCAGGGGTACCAAGAGACCCAGTACTTC
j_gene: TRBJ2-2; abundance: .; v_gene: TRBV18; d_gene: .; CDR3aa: CASSPLSMIRTGELFF; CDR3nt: TGTGCCAGCTCACCGCTATCTATGATTAGGACCGGGGAGCTGTTTTTT
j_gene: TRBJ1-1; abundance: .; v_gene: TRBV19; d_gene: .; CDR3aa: CASSRLGGTITEAFF; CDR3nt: TGTGCCAGTAGCAGGCTTGGGGGGACCATCACTGAAGCTTTCTTT
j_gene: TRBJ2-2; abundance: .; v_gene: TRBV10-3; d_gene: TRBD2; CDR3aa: CAIRAGLAGAGELFF; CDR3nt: TGTGCCATCAGGGCTGGACTAGCGGGAGCCGGGGAGCTGTTTTTT
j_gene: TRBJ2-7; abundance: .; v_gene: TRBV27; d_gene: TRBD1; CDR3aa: CASSDRTGGYEQYF; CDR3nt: TGTGCCAGCAGTGATCGGACAGGGGGATACGAGCAGTACTTC
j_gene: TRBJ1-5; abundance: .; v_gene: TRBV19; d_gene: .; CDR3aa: CASSTALWRGGLNQPQHF; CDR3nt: TGTGCCAGTAGTACAGCGCTTTGGCGGGGCGGTTTGAATCAGCCCCAGCATTTT
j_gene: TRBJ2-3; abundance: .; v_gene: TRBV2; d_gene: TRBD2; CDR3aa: CASKYGLAGGPDTQYF; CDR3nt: TGTGCCAGCAAATATGGACTAGCGGGAGGCCCAGATACGCAGTATTTT
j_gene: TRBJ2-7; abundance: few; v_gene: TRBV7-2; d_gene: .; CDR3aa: CASSLDGTYEQYF; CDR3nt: TGTGCCAGCAGCTTAGACGGAACCTACGAGCAGTACTTC
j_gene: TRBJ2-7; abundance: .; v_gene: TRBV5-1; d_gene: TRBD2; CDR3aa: CASSLTSGVPREQYF; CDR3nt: TGCGCCAGCAGCTTGACTAGCGGGGTTCCTCGCGAGCAGTACTTC
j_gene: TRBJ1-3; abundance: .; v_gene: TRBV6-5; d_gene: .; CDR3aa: CASSPRRGGNTIYF; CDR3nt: TGTGCCAGCAGTCCCCGCCGGGGTGGAAACACCATATATTTT
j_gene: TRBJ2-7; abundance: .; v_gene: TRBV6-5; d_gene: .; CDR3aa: CASSYSKGYQSYEQYF; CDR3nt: TGTGCCAGCAGTTACTCGAAAGGTTATCAGTCCTACGAGCAGTACTTC
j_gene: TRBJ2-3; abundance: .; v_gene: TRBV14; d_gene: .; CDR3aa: CASSRRDTILDTQYF; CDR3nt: TGTGCCAGCAGCCGCCGGGACACCATCCTAGATACGCAGTATTTT
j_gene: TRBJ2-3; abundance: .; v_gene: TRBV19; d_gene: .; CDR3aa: CASTPPTSTDTQYF; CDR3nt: TGTGCCAGTACCCCCCCCACTAGCACAGATACGCAGTATTTT
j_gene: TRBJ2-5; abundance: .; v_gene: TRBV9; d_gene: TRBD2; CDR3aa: CASSGTSGTQETQYF; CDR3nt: TGTGCCAGCAGCGGGACTAGCGGAACCCAAGAGACCCAGTACTTC
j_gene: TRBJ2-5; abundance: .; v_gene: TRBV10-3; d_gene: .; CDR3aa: CAISGAQVIAETQYF; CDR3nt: TGTGCCATCAGTGGGGCTCAGGTTATCGCAGAGACCCAGTACTTC
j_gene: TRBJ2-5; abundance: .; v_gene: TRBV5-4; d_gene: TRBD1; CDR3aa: CASRIQGAPETQYF; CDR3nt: TGTGCCAGCAGAATACAGGGGGCGCCTGAGACCCAGTACTTC